The clone carrying this T cell receptor beta chain was found many times. Its antigen is not known. This entry comes from a study of neurological immune-mediated disorders. Study results and limitations: No CDR3 amino acid sequences recurred among expanded clones across subjects, suggesting private repertoires in all groups.

Synthesis of cDNA was performed by 5'RACE using 10-nucleotide random UMIs. TCRdb re-analysed the 5' RACE reads in MiXCR, keeping a single row per CDR3 protein. This repertoire shows fewer than 50,000 distinct CDR3 sequences, roughly 14% found once; its top ten account for 3.5% to 4.5%. CDR1 is DFQATT and CDR2 is SNEGSKA in the germline V gene (reference sequence). The CDR3 covers 15 residues. The V segment lost 6 bases and the J segment 7 bases; nucleotides outside the gene matches: 16. Sequenced: CD4+ T cells from blood. The sequence came from a woman in her fifties or sixties with HTLV-1-associated myelopathy (HAM/TSP). The rearrangement uses TRBV20-1 and TRBJ1-2; TRBD1 agrees at 8 bases. The CDR3 nucleotides read TGCAGTGCGCAGAACTCAGGACAGGGTAGGATTGGCTACACCTTC. It yields the protein CSAQNSGQGRIGYTF.